This T cell receptor beta chain was sequenced for a study of blood T cell repertoires in COVID-19. Overall study context: Material from acute and convalescent COVID-19 was sourced from the United States, Italy and Spain. T cells, B-cell-depleted T cells, or PBMCs supplied cDNA or gDNA.

Study processing details: The authors estimated nucleated cell counts from reference gene primer amplification. Using immunoSEQ multiplex PCR, the repertoire was profiled, and TCRdb retains in-frame clones only, with some absent. V, J and clone size derive from that table, while D and trimming were established from the DNA sequence. The sample has over 300,000 clones; about 89% are singletons. Germline CDR1 reads LNHDA; CDR2 reads SQIVND (reference sequence). This CDR3 contains 14 residues. Trimming shortened V by 6 bases and J by 0 bases, and 11 bases separated the two germline ends. The genes are TRBV19 and TRBJ1-1; TRBD1 might be the D (6 bases). Specimen: peripheral blood. This receptor was taken from a man between 18 and 35 years old who had recovered from COVID-19. The CDR3 sequence is CASRPRDMNTEAFF. The CDR3 coding sequence is TGTGCCAGTAGACCCCGGGACATGAACACTGAAGCTTTCTTT.